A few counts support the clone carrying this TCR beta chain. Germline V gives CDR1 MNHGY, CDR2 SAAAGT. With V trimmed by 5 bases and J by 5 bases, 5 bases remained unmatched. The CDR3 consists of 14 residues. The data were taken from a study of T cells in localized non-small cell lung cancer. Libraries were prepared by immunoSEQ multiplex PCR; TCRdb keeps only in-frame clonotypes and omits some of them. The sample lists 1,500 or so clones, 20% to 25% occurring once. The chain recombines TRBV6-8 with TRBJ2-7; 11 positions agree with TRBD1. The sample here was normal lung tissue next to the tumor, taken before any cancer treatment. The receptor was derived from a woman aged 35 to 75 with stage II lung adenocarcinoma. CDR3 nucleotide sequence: TGTGCCAGCAGTGCGGGGACAGGGGGGGACGAGCAGTACTTC. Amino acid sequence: CASSAGTGGDEQYF.